This entry features one T cell receptor beta chain sequence. This sample stems from a study of blood T cell repertoires in COVID-19. Across the study: Specimens from acute and convalescent COVID-19 originated in the United States, Italy and Spain. Nucleic acid was either cDNA or gDNA, and it came from T cells, B-cell-depleted T cells, or PBMCs.

With V trimmed by 1 base and J by 0 bases, 9 bases remained unmatched. Germline loops: CDR1 KGHSH, CDR2 LQKENI. The CDR3 totals 17 residues. Original analysis: Estimated nucleated cell counts came from reference gene primer amplification. TCRdb's copy holds only in-frame clones and misses some; the assay was immunoSEQ multiplex PCR. That table is the source of V, J and clone size, and D and trimming were worked out from the DNA. Of 30,000 to 40,000 clones in the sample, about 88% were seen once. The specimen sequenced was peripheral blood. This rearrangement joins TRBV18 to TRBJ2-7; 7 nucleotides agree with TRBD1. The sequence was obtained from a man aged 70 or older with active COVID-19. CDR3 amino acids: CASSPQRSGGSSYEQYF. CDR3 nucleotide sequence: TGTGCCAGCTCACCACAACGGTCAGGGGGAAGCTCCTACGAGCAGTACTTC.